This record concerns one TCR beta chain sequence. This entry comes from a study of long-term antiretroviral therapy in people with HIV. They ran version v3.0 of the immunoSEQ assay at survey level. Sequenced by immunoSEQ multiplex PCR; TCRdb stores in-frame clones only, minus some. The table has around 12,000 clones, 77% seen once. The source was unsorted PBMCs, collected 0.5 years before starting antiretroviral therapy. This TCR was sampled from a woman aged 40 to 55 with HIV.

This chain's CDR3 is CSVATGYGYTF. CDR3 DNA sequence: TGCAGCGTTGCGACAGGCTATGGCTACACCTTC. The chain uses TRBV29-1 and TRBJ1-2, with a possible D match to TRBD1 (6 bases). This CDR3 has 11 amino acids. Germline V gene sequence: CDR1 SQVTM, CDR2 ANQGSEA. V gave up 4 bases and J gave up 4 bases, with 7 bases separating them.